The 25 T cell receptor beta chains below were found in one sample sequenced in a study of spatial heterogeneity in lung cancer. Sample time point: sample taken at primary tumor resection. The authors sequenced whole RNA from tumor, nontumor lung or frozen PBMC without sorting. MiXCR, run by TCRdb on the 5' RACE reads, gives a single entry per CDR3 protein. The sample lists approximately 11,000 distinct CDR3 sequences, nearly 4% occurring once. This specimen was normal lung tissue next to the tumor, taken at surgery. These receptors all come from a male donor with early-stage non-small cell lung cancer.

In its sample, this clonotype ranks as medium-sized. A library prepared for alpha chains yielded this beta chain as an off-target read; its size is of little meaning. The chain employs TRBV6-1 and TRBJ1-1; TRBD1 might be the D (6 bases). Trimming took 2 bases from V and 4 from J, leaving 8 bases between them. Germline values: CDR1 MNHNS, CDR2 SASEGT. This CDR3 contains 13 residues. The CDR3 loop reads CASSEKGGTEAFF. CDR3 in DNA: TGTGCCAGCAGTGAAAAAGGGGGCACTGAAGCTTTCTTT.

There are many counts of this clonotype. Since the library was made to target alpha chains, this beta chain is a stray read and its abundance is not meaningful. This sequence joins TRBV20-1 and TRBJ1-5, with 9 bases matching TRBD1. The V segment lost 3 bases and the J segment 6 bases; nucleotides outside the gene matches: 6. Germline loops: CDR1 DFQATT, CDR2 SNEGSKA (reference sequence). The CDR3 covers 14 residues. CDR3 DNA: TGCAGTGCTAGCGCGGGACAGGGAAGTCAGCCCCAGCATTTT. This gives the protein CSASAGQGSQPQHF.

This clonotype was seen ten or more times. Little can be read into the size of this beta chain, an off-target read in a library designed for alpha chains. As DNA, the CDR3 is TGCAGCGTCTACTCCAGGGGTTCTGGGGCCAACGTCCTGACTTTC. Protein product: CSVYSRGSGANVLTF. The genes are TRBV29-1 and TRBJ2-6, with D possibly matching TRBD1 (6 bases). Looked up from germline, CDR1 is SQVTM and CDR2 is ANQGSEA. Trimming shortened V by 6 bases and J by 1 base, and 13 bases separated the two germline ends. The length of the CDR3 is 15 residues.

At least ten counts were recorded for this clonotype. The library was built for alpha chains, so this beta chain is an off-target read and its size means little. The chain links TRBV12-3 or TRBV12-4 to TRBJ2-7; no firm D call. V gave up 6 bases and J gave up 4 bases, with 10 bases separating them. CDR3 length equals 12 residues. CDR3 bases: TGTGCCAGCAGCGGGCGAATTTACGAGCAGTACTTC. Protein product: CASSGRIYEQYF.

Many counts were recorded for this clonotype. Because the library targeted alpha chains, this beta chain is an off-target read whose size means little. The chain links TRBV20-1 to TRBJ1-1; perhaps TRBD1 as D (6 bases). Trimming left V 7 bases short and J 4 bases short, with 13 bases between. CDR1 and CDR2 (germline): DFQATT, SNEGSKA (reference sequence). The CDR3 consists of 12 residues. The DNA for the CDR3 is TGCAGTGTTTTGAAAGGGGGCACTGAAGCTTTCTTT. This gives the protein CSVLKGGTEAFF.

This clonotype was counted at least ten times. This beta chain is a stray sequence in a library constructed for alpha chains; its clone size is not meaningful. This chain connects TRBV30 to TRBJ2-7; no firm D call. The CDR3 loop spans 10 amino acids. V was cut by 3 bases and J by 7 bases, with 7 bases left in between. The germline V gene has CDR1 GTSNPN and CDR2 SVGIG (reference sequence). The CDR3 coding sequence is TGTGCCTGGAGCGTCAGTGAGCAGTACTTC. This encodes CAWSVSEQYF. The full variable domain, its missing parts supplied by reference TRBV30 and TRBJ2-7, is SQTIHQWPATLVQPVGSPLSLECTVEGTSNPNLYWYRQAAGRGLQLLFYSVGIGQISSEVPQNLSASRPQDRQFILSSKKLLLSDSGFYLCAWSVSEQYFGPGTRLTVT.

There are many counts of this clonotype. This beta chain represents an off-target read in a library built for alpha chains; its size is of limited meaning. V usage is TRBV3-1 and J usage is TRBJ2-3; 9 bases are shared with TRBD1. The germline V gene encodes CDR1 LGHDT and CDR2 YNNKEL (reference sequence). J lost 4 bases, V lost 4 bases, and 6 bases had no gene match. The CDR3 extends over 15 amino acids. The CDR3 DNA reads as TGTGCCAGCAGCCGCGGGACAGGGCCCCCAGATACGCAGTATTTT. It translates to CASSRGTGPPDTQYF.

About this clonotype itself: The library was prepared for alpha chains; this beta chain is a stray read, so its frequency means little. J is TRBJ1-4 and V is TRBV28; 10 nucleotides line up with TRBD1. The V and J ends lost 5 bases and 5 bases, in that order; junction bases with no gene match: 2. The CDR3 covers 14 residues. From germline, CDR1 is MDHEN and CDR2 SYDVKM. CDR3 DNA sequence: TGTGCCAGCAGTCGACAGGGGGCAAATGAAAAACTGTTTTTT. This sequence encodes CASSRQGANEKLFF.

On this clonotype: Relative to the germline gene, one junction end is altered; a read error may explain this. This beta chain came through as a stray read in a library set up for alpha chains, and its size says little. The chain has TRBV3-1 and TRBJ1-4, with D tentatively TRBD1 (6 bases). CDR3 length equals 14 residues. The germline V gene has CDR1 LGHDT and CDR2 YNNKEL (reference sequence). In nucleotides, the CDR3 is TGTGCCAGCAGCCTTCTAGGGGGGGATGAAAAACTGTATTTT. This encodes CASSLLGGDEKLYF. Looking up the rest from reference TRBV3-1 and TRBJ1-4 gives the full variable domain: DTAVSQTPKYLVTQMGNDKSIKCEQNLGHDTMYWYKQDSKKFLKIMFSYNNKELIINETVPNRFSPKSPDKAHLNLHINSLELGDSAVYFCASSLLGGDEKLYFGSGTQLSVL.

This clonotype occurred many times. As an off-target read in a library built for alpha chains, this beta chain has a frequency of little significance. DNA of the CDR3: TGTGCCAGCACCGGTGTGGGTTTCTCTGGAAACACCATATATTTT. Protein product: CASTGVGFSGNTIYF. The chain recombines TRBV7-2 with TRBJ1-3; no clear D. V was clipped by 7 bases and J by 0 bases, with 13 bases between them. The CDR3 is 15 amino acids. CDR1 is SGHTA and CDR2 is FQGNSA in the germline V gene. Together with reference TRBV7-2 and TRBJ1-3, the CDR3 gives the full variable domain: GAGVSQSPSNKVTEKGKDVELRCDPISGHTALYWYRQSLGQGLEFLIYFQGNSAPDKSGLPSDRFSAERTGGSVSTLTIQRTQQEDSAVYLCASTGVGFSGNTIYFGEGSWLTVV.

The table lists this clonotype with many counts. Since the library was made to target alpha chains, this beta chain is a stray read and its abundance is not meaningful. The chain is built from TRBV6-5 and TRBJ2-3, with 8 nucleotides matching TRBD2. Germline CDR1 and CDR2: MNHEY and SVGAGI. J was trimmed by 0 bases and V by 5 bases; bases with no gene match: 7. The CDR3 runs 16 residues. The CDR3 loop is CASSDRAGVSTDTQYF. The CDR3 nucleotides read TGTGCCAGCAGTGACCGAGCGGGAGTAAGCACAGATACGCAGTATTTT.

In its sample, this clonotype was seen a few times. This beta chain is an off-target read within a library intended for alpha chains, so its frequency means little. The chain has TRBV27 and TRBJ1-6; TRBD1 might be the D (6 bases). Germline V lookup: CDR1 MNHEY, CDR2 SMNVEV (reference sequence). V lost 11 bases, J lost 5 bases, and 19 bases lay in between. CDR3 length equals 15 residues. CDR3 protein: CASGGRRGDNSPLHF. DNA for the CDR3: TGTGCCTCGGGAGGACGGAGGGGGGATAATTCACCCCTCCACTTT.

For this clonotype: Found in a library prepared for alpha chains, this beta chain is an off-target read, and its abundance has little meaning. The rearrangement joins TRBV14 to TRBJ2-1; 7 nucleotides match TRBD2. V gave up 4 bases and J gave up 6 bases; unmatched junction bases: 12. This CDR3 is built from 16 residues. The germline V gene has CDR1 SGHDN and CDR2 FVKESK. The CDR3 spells CASSPPGGILRNEQFF. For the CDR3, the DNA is TGTGCCAGCAGCCCGCCCGGGGGGATCCTCCGCAATGAGCAGTTCTTC.

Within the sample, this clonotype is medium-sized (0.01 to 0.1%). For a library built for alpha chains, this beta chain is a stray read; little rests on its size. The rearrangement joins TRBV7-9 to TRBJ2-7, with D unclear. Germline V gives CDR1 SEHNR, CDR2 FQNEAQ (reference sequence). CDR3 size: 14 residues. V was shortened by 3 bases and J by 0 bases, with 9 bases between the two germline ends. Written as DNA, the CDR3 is TGTGCCAGCAGCTTCGGCCCTAGCTCCTACGAGCAGTACTTC. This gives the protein CASSFGPSSYEQYF.

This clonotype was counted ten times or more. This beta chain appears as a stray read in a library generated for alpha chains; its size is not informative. For the CDR3, the DNA is TGCAGTGCTCCGGGCCCTAGCTCCTATAATTCACCCCTCCACTTT. Its translation is CSAPGPSSYNSPLHF. The rearrangement uses TRBV20-1 and TRBJ1-6; D call uncertain. The V gene's germline CDR1 is DFQATT and CDR2 SNEGSKA (reference sequence). The CDR3 runs to 15 residues. V was pared by 5 bases and J by 0 bases, with 11 bases between.

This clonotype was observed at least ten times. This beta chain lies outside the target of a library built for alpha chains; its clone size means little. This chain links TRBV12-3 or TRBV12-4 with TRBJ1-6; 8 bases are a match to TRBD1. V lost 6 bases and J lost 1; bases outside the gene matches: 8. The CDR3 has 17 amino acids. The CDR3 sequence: CASSRQGSSSYNSPLHF. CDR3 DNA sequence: TGTGCCAGCAGCCGACAGGGGTCGAGTTCCTATAATTCACCCCTCCACTTT.

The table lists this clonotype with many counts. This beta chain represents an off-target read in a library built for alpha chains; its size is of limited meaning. The CDR3 nucleotides are TGTGCCAGCTCACCAGGGGAGGGCTCCTATGGCTACACCTTC. Encoded protein: CASSPGEGSYGYTF. The chain is built from TRBV18 and TRBJ1-2; D ambiguous. V dropped 2 bases and J dropped 4 bases, with 11 bases sitting between them. Germline V gene lookup returns CDR1 KGHSH and CDR2 LQKENI. The CDR3 runs to 14 residues.

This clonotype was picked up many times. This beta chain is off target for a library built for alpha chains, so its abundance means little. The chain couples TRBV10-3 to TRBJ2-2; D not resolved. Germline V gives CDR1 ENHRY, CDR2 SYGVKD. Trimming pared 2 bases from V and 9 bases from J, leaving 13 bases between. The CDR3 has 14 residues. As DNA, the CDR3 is TGTGCCATCAGTGAGGAGACCCCGAACCGGGAGCTGTTTTTT. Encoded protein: CAISEETPNRELFF.

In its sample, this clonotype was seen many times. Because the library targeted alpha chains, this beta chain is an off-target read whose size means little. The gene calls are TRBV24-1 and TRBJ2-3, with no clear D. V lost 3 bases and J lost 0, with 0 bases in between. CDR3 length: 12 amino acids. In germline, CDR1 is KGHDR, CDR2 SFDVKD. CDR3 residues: CATSDSTDTQYF. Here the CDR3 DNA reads TGTGCCACCAGTGATAGCACAGATACGCAGTATTTT.

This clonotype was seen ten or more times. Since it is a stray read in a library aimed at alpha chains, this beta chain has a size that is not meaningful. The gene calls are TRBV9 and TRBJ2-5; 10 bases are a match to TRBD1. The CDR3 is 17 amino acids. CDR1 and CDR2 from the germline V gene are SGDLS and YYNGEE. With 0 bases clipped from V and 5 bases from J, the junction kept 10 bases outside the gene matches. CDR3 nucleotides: TGTGCCAGCAGCGTAGGGACAGGGGGGATAACATGGGAGACCCAGTACTTC. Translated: CASSVGTGGITWETQYF. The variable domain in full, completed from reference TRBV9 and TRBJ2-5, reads DSGVTQTPKHLITATGQRVTLRCSPRSGDLSVYWYQQSLDQGLQFLIQYYNGEERAKGNILERFSAQQFPDLHSELNLSSLELGDSALYFCASSVGTGGITWETQYFGPGTRLLVL.

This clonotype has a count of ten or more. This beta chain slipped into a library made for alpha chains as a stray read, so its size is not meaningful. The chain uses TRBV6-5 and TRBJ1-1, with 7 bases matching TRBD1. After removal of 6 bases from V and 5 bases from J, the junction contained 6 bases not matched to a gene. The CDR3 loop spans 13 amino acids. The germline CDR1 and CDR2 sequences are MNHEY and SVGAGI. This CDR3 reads CASRLQGRTEAFF. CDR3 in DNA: TGTGCCAGCAGGTTACAGGGGAGGACTGAAGCTTTCTTT.

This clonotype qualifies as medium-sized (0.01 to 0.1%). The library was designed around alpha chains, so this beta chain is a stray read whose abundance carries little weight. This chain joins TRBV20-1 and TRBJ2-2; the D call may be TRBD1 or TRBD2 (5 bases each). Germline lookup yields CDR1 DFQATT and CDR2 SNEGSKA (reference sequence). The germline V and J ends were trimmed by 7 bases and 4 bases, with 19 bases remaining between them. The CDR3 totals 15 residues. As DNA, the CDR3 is TGCAGTGTCCTTACAGGAAGCGGTGGCACCGGGGAGCTGTTTTTT. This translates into CSVLTGSGGTGELFF.

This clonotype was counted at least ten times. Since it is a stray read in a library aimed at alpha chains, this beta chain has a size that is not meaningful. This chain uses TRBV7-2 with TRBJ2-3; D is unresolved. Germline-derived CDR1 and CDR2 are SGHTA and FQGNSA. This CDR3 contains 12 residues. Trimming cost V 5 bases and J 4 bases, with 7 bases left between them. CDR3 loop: CASSLDSDTQYF. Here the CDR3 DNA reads TGTGCCAGCAGCCTCGATTCAGATACGCAGTATTTT.

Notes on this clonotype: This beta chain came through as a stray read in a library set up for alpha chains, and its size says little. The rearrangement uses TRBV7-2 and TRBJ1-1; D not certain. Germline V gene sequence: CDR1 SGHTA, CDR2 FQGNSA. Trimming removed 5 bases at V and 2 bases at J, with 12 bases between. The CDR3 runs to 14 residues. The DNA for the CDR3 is TGTGCCAGCAGCCGTACAGAAATTAACACTGAAGCTTTCTTT. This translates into CASSRTEINTEAFF.

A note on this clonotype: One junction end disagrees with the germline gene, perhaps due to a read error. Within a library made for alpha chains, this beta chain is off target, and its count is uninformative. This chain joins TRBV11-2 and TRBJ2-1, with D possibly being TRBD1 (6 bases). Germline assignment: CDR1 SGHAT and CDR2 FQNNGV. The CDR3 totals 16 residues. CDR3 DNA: TGTGCCAGCAGCTTAGTTCTAGACCTAGCTGGGGGCCCCCTGATCTTC. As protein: CASSLVLDLAGGPLIF. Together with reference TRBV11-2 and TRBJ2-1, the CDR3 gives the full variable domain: EAGVAQSPRYKIIEKRQSVAFWCNPISGHATLYWYQQILGQGPKLLIQFQNNGVVDDSQLPKDRFSAERLKGVDSTLKIQPAKLEDSAVYLCASSLVLDLAGGPLIFGPGTRLTVL.